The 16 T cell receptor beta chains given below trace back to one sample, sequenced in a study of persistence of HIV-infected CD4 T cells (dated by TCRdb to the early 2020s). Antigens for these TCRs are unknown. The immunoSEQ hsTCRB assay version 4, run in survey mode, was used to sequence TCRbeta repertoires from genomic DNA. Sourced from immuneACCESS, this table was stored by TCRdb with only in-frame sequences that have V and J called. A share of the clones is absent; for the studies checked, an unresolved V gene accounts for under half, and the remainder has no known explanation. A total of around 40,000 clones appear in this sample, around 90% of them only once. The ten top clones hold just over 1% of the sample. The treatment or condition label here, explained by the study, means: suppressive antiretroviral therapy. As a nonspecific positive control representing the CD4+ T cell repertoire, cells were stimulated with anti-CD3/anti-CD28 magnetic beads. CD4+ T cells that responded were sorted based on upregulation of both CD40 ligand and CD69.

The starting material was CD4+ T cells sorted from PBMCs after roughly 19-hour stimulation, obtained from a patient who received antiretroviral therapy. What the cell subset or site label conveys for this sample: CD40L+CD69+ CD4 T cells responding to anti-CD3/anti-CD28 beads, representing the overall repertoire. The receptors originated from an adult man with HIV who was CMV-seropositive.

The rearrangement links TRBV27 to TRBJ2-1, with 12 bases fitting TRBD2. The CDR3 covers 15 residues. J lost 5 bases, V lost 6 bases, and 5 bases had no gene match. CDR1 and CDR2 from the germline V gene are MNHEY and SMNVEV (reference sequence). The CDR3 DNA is TGTGCCAGCAGCTCCACTAGCGGGAGGAACAATGAGCAGTTCTTC. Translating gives CASSSTSGRNNEQFF.

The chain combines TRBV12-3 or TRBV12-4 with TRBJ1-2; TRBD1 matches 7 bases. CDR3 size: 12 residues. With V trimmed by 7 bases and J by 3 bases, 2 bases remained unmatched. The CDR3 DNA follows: TGTGCCAGCATTGGGACAGACTATGGCTACACCTTC. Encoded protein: CASIGTDYGYTF.

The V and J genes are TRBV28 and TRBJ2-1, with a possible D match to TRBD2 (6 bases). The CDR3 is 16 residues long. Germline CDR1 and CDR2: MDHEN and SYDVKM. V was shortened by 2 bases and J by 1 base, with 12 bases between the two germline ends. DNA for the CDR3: TGTGCCAGCAGTTTAGGGGGGTTTGGGTCCTACAATGAGCAGTTCTTC. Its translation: CASSLGGFGSYNEQFF.

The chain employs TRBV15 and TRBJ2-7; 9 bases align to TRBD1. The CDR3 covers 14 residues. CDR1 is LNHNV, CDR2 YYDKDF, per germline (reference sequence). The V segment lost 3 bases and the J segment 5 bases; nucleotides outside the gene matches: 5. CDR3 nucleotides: TGTGCCACCAGCAGGGACAGGGGTATCCACGAGCAGTACTTC. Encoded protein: CATSRDRGIHEQYF.

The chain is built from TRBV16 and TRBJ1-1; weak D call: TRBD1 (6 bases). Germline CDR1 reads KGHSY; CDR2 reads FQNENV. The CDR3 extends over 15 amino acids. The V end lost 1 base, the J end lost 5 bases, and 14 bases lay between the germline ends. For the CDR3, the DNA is TGTGCCAGCAGCCAATACCAGGGGACGGGGACTGAAGCTTTCTTT. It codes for CASSQYQGTGTEAFF.

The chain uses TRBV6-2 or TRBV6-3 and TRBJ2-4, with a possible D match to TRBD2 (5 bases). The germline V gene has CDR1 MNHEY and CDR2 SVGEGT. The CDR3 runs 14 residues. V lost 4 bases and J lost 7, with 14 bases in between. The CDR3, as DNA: TGTGCCAGCAGTTGGGATCCTAGAGGGAACATTCAGTACTTC. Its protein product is CASSWDPRGNIQYF.

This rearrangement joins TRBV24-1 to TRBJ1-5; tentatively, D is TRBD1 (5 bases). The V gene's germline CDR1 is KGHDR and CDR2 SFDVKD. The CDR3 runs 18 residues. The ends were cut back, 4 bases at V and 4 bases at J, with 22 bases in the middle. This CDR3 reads CATSDTGGLGLRNQPQHF. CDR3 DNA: TGTGCCACCAGTGACACGGGGGGTCTGGGCCTTCGAAATCAGCCCCAGCATTTT.

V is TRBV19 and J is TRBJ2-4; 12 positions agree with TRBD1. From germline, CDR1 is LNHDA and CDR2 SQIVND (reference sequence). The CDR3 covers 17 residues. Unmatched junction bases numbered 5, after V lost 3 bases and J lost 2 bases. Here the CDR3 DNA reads TGTGCCAGTAGTATGAAGGGACAGGGGGCAACCAAAAACATTCAGTACTTC. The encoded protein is CASSMKGQGATKNIQYF.

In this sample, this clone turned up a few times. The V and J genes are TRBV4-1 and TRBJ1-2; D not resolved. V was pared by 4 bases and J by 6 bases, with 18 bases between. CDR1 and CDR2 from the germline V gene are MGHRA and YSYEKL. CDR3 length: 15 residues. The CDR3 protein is CASSRRRGGRDGYTF. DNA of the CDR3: TGCGCCAGCAGCCGTCGTCGCGGCGGGAGGGATGGCTACACCTTC.

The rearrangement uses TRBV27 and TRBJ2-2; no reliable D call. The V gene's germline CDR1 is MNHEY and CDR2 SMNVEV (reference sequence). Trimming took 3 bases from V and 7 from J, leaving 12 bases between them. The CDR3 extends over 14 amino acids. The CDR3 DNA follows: TGTGCCAGCAGTTTGCGAATTTCTAGCGGGGAGCTGTTTTTT. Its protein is CASSLRISSGELFF.

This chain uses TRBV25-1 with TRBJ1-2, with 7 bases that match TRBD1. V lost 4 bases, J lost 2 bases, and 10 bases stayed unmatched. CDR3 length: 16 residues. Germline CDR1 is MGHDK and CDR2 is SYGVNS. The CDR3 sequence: CASSGGLGQQNYGYTF. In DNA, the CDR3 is TGTGCCAGCAGTGGGGGGTTGGGACAGCAAAACTATGGCTACACCTTC.

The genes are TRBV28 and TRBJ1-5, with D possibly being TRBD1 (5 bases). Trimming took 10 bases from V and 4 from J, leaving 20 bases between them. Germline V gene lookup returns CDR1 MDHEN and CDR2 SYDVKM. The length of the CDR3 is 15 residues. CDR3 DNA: TGTGCCACCGACGATGGGGGTGGTCGGAATCAGCCCCAGCATTTT. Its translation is CATDDGGGRNQPQHF.

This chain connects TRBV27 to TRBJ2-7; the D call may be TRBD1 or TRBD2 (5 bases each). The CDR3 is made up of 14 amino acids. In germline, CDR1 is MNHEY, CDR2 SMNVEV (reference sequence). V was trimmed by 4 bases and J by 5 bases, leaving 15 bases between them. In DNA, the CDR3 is TGTGCCAGCAGTTCCAGGGTAGGGAGAAACGAGCAGTACTTC. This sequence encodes CASSSRVGRNEQYF.

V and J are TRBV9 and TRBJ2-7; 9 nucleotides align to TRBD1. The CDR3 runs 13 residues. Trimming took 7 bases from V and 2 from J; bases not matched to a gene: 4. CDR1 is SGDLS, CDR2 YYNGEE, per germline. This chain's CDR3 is CASAGQGAYEQYF. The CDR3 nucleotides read TGTGCCAGCGCGGGACAGGGCGCCTACGAGCAGTACTTC.

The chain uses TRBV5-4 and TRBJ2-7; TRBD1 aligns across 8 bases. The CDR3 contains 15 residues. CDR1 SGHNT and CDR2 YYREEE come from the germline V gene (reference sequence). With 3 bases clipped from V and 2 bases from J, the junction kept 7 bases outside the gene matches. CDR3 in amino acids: CASSSPGQEAYEQYF. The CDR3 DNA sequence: TGTGCCAGCAGCTCGCCGGGACAGGAAGCCTACGAGCAGTACTTC.

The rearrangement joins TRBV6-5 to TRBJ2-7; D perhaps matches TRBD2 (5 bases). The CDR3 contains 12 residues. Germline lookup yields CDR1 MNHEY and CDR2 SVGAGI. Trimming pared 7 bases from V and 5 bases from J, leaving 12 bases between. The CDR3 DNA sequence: TGTGCCAGCACCCGCTTCGGGGACGAGCAGTACTTC. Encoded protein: CASTRFGDEQYF.